This T cell receptor beta chain derives from a study of blood T cell repertoires in COVID-19. Participant-given clinical history determined each cohort assignment. Two negative PCRs, clearance, or symptom resolution characterized the recovered Cohort 3 donors. TCRdb's copy holds only in-frame clones and misses some; the assay was immunoSEQ multiplex PCR. The sample has 250,000 to 350,000 clones; around 85% are singletons. CDR3 length: 14 amino acids. Germline CDR1 is MNHEY and CDR2 is SMNVEV (reference sequence). Between the trimmed V and J ends, which lost 5 bases and 7 bases, there was a span of 12 bases.

J is TRBJ1-6 and V is TRBV27, with D possibly TRBD1 on 6 matching bases. Specimen: PBMCs or T cells enriched from blood (not recorded which). The origin of this receptor is a woman in her forties or fifties who had recovered from COVID-19. The CDR3 bases are TGTGCCAGCAGTGTACAGGGTGGCAATTCACCCCTCCACTTT. It encodes CASSVQGGNSPLHF.